This section outlines one TCR beta chain sequence together with its context. This sample is drawn from a study of brain T cells in children with intractable seizures. There are 15 residues in the CDR3. CDR1 and CDR2 (germline): SEHNR, FQNEAQ (reference sequence). Trimming took 0 bases from V and 5 from J, leaving 13 bases between them. Data came from immunoSEQ multiplex PCR; TCRdb stores just in-frame clones and leaves some out. In the table there are about 80,000 clones, about 90% of which are singletons. Surgery cases with the highest brain T cell transcript signatures were chosen for sequencing. The V call is TRBV7-9, the J call TRBJ2-5; unclear D gene. This receptor was taken from a girl aged 2-9 years with Rasmussen encephalitis and intractable seizures. Sequenced material: peripheral blood, taken at surgery. This chain's CDR3 is CASSLAAGSPETQYF. CDR3 in DNA: TGTGCCAGCAGCTTAGCCGCCGGTTCCCCGGAGACCCAGTACTTC.